Shown below are 24 T cell receptor beta chains from a single sample sequenced in a study of blood T cell repertoires in COVID-19. The assay was immunoSEQ multiplex PCR, and TCRdb's table has in-frame clones only and misses some. The table shows 42,000 or so clones, with over 75% occurring only once. Material for sequencing was peripheral blood. These receptors were collected from a man aged 35-49 years with active or convalescent COVID-19.

In regard to this clone: A much larger clonotype is one base distant, so this may be a read error. Other nucleotide sequences from this sample produce the same CDR3. The chain recombines TRBV25-1 with TRBJ1-3, with D uncertain. V was shortened by 7 bases and J by 8 bases, with 9 bases between the two germline ends. This CDR3 spans 11 amino acids. CDR1 MGHDK and CDR2 SYGVNS come from the germline V gene. The CDR3 reads CASTPGDTIYF. DNA for the CDR3: TGTGCCAGCACCCCCGGGGACACCATATATTTT. The whole variable domain, remainder taken from reference TRBV25-1 and TRBJ1-3, is EADIYQTPRYLVIGTGKKITLECSQTMGHDKMYWYQQDPGMELHLIHYSYGVNSTEKGDLSSESTVSRIRTEHFPLTLESARPSHTSQYLCASTPGDTIYFGEGSWLTVV.

This chain connects TRBV5-1 to TRBJ1-1; 7 nucleotides line up with TRBD1. This CDR3 is built from 15 residues. Looked up from germline, CDR1 is SGHRS and CDR2 is YFSETQ. The trim removed 4 bases at V and 0 bases at J, leaving 6 bases unmatched. CDR3 nucleotide sequence: TGCGCCAGCAGCCGAGAGGGGGCTCTGAACACTGAAGCTTTCTTT. It is translated as CASSREGALNTEAFF.

The chain links TRBV27 to TRBJ1-2, with 10 bases that match TRBD1. Looked up from germline, CDR1 is MNHEY and CDR2 is SMNVEV (reference sequence). CDR3 size: 14 residues. V gave up 5 bases and J gave up 6 bases; unmatched junction bases: 6. The CDR3 region is CASSRQGAGHGYTF. The CDR3 DNA reads TGTGCCAGCAGTCGACAGGGGGCTGGCCATGGCTACACCTTC.

The gene calls are TRBV18 and TRBJ1-1, with D hard to call. The V end lost 2 bases, the J end lost 0 bases, and 10 bases lay between the germline ends. The V gene's germline CDR1 is KGHSH and CDR2 LQKENI. The CDR3 extends over 15 amino acids. Here the CDR3 reads CASSPARSMNTEAFF. CDR3 sequence (DNA): TGTGCCAGCTCACCAGCGCGGAGTATGAACACTGAAGCTTTCTTT.

The chain links TRBV28 to TRBJ1-2; TRBD1 is a possible D gene (6 bases). From germline, CDR1 is MDHEN and CDR2 SYDVKM. Trimming cost V 7 bases and J 4 bases, with 16 bases left between them. The CDR3 extends over 14 amino acids. This chain's CDR3 is CASTILGTSYGYTF. The CDR3 DNA sequence: TGTGCCAGCACCATACTAGGGACAAGCTATGGCTACACCTTC.

The CDR3 loop is CSGFEEKLFF. The CDR3 nucleotides read TGCAGCGGGTTCGAGGAAAAACTGTTTTTT. This rearrangement joins TRBV29-1 to TRBJ1-4, with D hard to call. Trimming shortened V by 7 bases and J by 8 bases, and 8 bases separated the two germline ends. This CDR3 has 10 residues. Germline V lookup: CDR1 SQVTM, CDR2 ANQGSEA.

V gene TRBV6-2 or TRBV6-3 combines with J gene TRBJ2-7, with 9 nucleotides matching TRBD2. This CDR3 is 14 amino acids long. The ends lost 5 bases at V and 0 bases at J; junction bases unmatched: 2. Looked up from germline, CDR1 is MNHEY and CDR2 is SVGEGT. The CDR3 here is CASSLAGSSYEQYF. The DNA for the CDR3 is TGTGCCAGCAGTCTAGCGGGGAGCTCCTACGAGCAGTACTTC.

The chain is built from TRBV5-1 and TRBJ2-1; D is possibly TRBD2 (5 bases). V gave up 4 bases and J gave up 9 bases, with 20 bases separating them. The germline V gene has CDR1 SGHRS and CDR2 YFSETQ. The CDR3 sequence is 15 residues long. The CDR3, as DNA: TGCGCCAGCAGCCCGATGGGAGCCAGGTACGGTGAGCAGTTCTTC. Its protein is CASSPMGARYGEQFF. Using reference TRBV5-1 and TRBJ2-1 for the parts outside the CDR3, the full variable domain is KAGVTQTPRYLIKTRGQQVTLSCSPISGHRSVSWYQQTPGQGLQFLFEYFSETQRNKGNFPGRFSGRQFSNSRSEMNVSTLELGDSALYLCASSPMGARYGEQFFGPGTRLTVL.

The CDR3 is CMGGSNQPQHF. The CDR3 DNA follows: TGTATGGGGGGTAGCAATCAGCCCCAGCATTTT. The rearrangement links TRBV7-9 to TRBJ1-5, with TRBD1 as a possible D gene (5 bases). The CDR3 length is 11 residues. The germline V gene has CDR1 SEHNR and CDR2 FQNEAQ (reference sequence). Full variable domain (outside the CDR3, taken from reference TRBV7-9 and TRBJ1-5): DTGVSQNPRHKITKRGQNVTFRCDPISEHNRLYWYRQTLGQGPEFLTYFQNEAQLEKSRLLSDRFSAERPKGSFSTLEIQRTEQGDSAMYLCMGGSNQPQHFGDGTRLSIL.

The chain recombines TRBV9 with TRBJ2-5; 7 bases line up with TRBD1. The CDR3 consists of 14 residues. Per germline, CDR1 SGDLS and CDR2 YYNGEE. The ends lost 0 bases at V and 1 base at J; junction bases unmatched: 0. In DNA, the CDR3 is TGTGCCAGCAGCGTAGGGGACAGCCAAGAGACCCAGTACTTC. The encoded protein is CASSVGDSQETQYF.

V usage is TRBV11-2 and J usage is TRBJ1-1; tentatively, D is TRBD1 (5 bases). The CDR3 consists of 12 residues. Looked up from germline, CDR1 is SGHAT and CDR2 is FQNNGV. V gave up 3 bases and J gave up 11 bases, with 13 bases separating them. CDR3 in amino acids: CASSFVTEAAFF. The DNA for the CDR3 is TGTGCCAGCAGCTTCGTGACAGAGGCCGCTTTCTTT.

V is TRBV30 and J is TRBJ1-3; tentatively, D is TRBD1 (6 bases). Germline CDR1 is GTSNPN and CDR2 is SVGIG (reference sequence). The ends were cut back, 8 bases at V and 1 base at J, with 9 bases in the middle. This CDR3 contains 12 residues. CDR3 nucleotides: TGTGCCCGGGGGGCTTCTGGAAACACCATATATTTT. Residues: CARGASGNTIYF.

This clone appeared a few times. The chain's CDR3 is CASSIETANYEQYF. The CDR3 DNA sequence: TGTGCCAGTAGTATTGAGACTGCTAATTACGAGCAGTACTTC. The chain has TRBV19 and TRBJ2-7; D uncertain. V was shortened by 3 bases and J by 4 bases, with 13 bases between the two germline ends. Germline V lookup: CDR1 LNHDA, CDR2 SQIVND (reference sequence). The length of the CDR3 is 14 residues.

This chain connects TRBV24-1 to TRBJ2-3; 8 bases are shared with TRBD2. CDR1 KGHDR and CDR2 SFDVKD come from the germline V gene. The V segment lost 9 bases and the J segment 6 bases; nucleotides outside the gene matches: 16. The CDR3 loop spans 16 amino acids. CDR3 DNA sequence: TGTGCCACCGACACTAGCGGCGAGGGCCCTCCGGATACGCAGTATTTT. Translating it yields CATDTSGEGPPDTQYF.

The rearrangement joins TRBV7-3 to TRBJ2-3; D is perhaps TRBD1 (6 bases). Germline loops: CDR1 SGHTA, CDR2 FQGTGA. CDR3 length: 13 amino acids. With 3 bases removed from V and 6 bases from J, the gap between germline ends came to 10 bases. The CDR3 nucleotides are TGTGCCAGCAGCTTTAACAGGGTCGATACGCAGTATTTT. Protein product: CASSFNRVDTQYF. Combining the CDR3 with reference TRBV7-3 and TRBJ2-3 gives the whole variable domain GAGVSQTPSNKVTEKGKYVELRCDPISGHTALYWYRQSLGQGPEFLIYFQGTGAADDSGLPNDRFFAVRPEGSVSTLKIQRTERGDSAVYLCASSFNRVDTQYFGPGTRLTVL.

J is TRBJ1-2 and V is TRBV29-1; 9 nucleotides agree with TRBD1. The germline V gene has CDR1 SQVTM and CDR2 ANQGSEA. The J segment lost 2 bases and the V segment lost 5 bases, leaving 3 bases of the junction unmatched. The CDR3 covers 13 residues. Here the CDR3 reads CSVRDRDNYGYTF. CDR3 DNA: TGCAGCGTTCGGGACAGGGACAACTATGGCTACACCTTC.

This clone was seen only a few times. The chain links TRBV27 to TRBJ1-5; D is perhaps TRBD1 (5 bases). CDR1 is MNHEY, CDR2 SMNVEV, per germline (reference sequence). The V end lost 5 bases, the J end lost 6 bases, and 14 bases lay between the germline ends. This CDR3 contains 14 residues. The CDR3 DNA follows: TGTGCCAGCAGTCCTGGGGGGATACCTCAGCCCCAGCATTTT. It codes for CASSPGGIPQPQHF.

The rearrangement uses TRBV11-3 and TRBJ2-1; 9 positions match TRBD1. Germline-derived CDR1 and CDR2 are SGHNT and YENEEA. V dropped 5 bases and J dropped 5; count of bases not matched to a gene: 10. The CDR3 contains 16 residues. The CDR3 reads CASSQNYRGRDNEQFF. In nucleotides, the CDR3 is TGTGCCAGCAGCCAAAACTACAGGGGGCGCGACAATGAGCAGTTCTTC.

The chain uses TRBV6-5 and TRBJ2-3, with D possibly being TRBD2 (6 bases). Trimming took 8 bases from V and 6 from J, leaving 12 bases between them. The CDR3 contains 12 residues. The germline V gene has CDR1 MNHEY and CDR2 SVGAGI. For the CDR3, the DNA is TGTGCCAGCCACGACAGCGGGGATACGCAGTATTTT. This codes for CASHDSGDTQYF.

The rearrangement links TRBV5-4 to TRBJ2-7, with D possibly being TRBD1 (6 bases). The V gene lost 4 bases and the J gene lost 2 bases, with 13 bases spanning the gap. CDR3 length equals 14 residues. Germline CDR1 is SGHNT and CDR2 is YYREEE (reference sequence). CDR3 protein: CASSPTGPPYEQYF. The CDR3 DNA sequence: TGTGCCAGCAGCCCCACAGGGCCCCCCTACGAGCAGTACTTC.

The CDR3 reads CAIRSGGQGYNEQFF. The CDR3, as DNA: TGTGCCATCAGGTCCGGGGGGCAGGGCTACAATGAGCAGTTCTTC. The V and J genes are TRBV10-3 and TRBJ2-1, with D perhaps matching TRBD2 (7 bases). The germline V and J ends were trimmed by 6 bases and 3 bases, with 15 bases remaining between them. The germline gives CDR1 ENHRY, CDR2 SYGVKD. This CDR3 has 15 residues.

The gene calls are TRBV5-5 and TRBJ1-2; no clear D. CDR1 and CDR2 from the germline V gene are SGHKS and YYEKEE (reference sequence). Trimming stripped 4 bases from V and 7 bases from J, with 14 bases between. This CDR3 region has 13 residues. DNA of the CDR3: TGTGCCAGCAGCACTTCAAGGGAGTCTGGCTACACCTTC. This sequence encodes CASSTSRESGYTF.

The chain is built from TRBV7-9 and TRBJ1-3; D is unresolved. The length of the CDR3 is 14 residues. CDR1 SEHNR and CDR2 FQNEAQ come from the germline V gene (reference sequence). V lost 3 bases to trimming and J lost 3 bases, with 9 bases between them. The CDR3 is CASSFAGLGNTIYF. CDR3 sequence (DNA): TGTGCCAGCAGCTTTGCGGGTCTTGGAAACACCATATATTTT.

V is TRBV28 and J is TRBJ1-4, with 9 bases that match TRBD1. The CDR3 runs to 15 residues. The germline V gene has CDR1 MDHEN and CDR2 SYDVKM. The ends lost 6 bases at V and 7 bases at J; junction bases unmatched: 9. The CDR3 spells CASRPGDRASEKLFF. The CDR3 region has the DNA TGTGCCAGCAGACCCGGGGACAGGGCGAGTGAAAAACTGTTTTTT.